This TCR beta chain is drawn from a study of T cell responses to AZD1222 COVID-19 vaccine. Germline-derived CDR1 and CDR2 are SGHVS and FQNEAQ. Trimming pared 5 bases from V and 6 bases from J, leaving 10 bases between. The CDR3 totals 12 residues. Here immunoSEQ multiplex PCR was the method, and the copy in TCRdb shows in-frame clones only, minus some. This sample yields about 130,000 clones, of which over 85% are seen a single time; 1.9% belongs to the top ten. This receptor was identified in an adult in good health. Sample: peripheral blood, taken on day 0 of AZD1222 vaccination. The chain carries TRBV7-8 and TRBJ1-1, with D hard to call. CDR3 protein: CASSPPGAEAFF. CDR3 in DNA: TGTGCCAGCAGCCCCCCGGGCGCTGAAGCTTTCTTT.